Listed below are T cell receptor beta chains from one sample, sequenced in a study of blood T cell repertoires in COVID-19. Repertoires were generated with immunoSEQ multiplex PCR, while TCRdb's copy carries only in-frame clones and drops some. The sample lists 70,000 to 95,000 clones, about 87% occurring once. Sequenced sample: peripheral blood. Receptors were obtained from a man in his fifties or sixties with active COVID-19. CDR3s include the opening cysteine and the closing phenylalanine or tryptophan. D genes are given only for firm matches. The listing skips clone size in some rows; elsewhere it reads once, few, many or a size class.

cdr3_nt cdr3_aa clone_size j_call d_call cdr3_length v_call
TGTGCCACCAGCGGAAACAGGGGGACCTACGAGCAGTACTTC CATSGNRGTYEQYF . TRBJ2-7 TRBD1 14 TRBV15
TGTGCCAGCTCCTTTACTAGCGGGGGGTCCTACGAGCAGTACTTC CASSFTSGGSYEQYF . TRBJ2-7 TRBD2 15 TRBV27
TGTGCCAGCAGCCCGAGACTAGCGGGGATAGAGACCCAGTACTTC CASSPRLAGIETQYF . TRBJ2-5 TRBD2 15 TRBV7-8
TGTGCCATCACCCAGCGGACCAACACTGAAGCTTTCTTT CAITQRTNTEAFF once TRBJ1-1 . 13 TRBV10-3
TGTGCCACCAGTGATTTTCCGGGCCAAGAGACCCAGTACTTC CATSDFPGQETQYF . TRBJ2-5 . 14 TRBV24-1
TGTGCCAGCAGCTTGGGGGGCGTGAACACTGAAGCTTTCTTT CASSLGGVNTEAFF . TRBJ1-1 . 14 TRBV5-5
TGTGCCAGCAGTTACGCGGGAGGTCTCTGGGACGAGCAGTACTTC CASSYAGGLWDEQYF . TRBJ2-7 TRBD2 15 TRBV6-5
TGTGCTAGTGGTCCAGGGACTAGCGGGAGAATCGGGGAGCTGTTTTTT CASGPGTSGRIGELFF . TRBJ2-2 TRBD2 16 TRBV12-5
TGCGCCAGCAGCCAAAGCGCTAGCGTCACCTACGAGCAGTACTTC CASSQSASVTYEQYF once TRBJ2-7 . 15 TRBV4-1
TGTGCCAGCAGCTTGAAAGAAGGGGGCACAGATACGCAGTATTTT CASSLKEGGTDTQYF . TRBJ2-3 . 15 TRBV5-6
TGTGCCAGCAGCCCTTTAGCGGGGGGGGACGCAGATACGCAGTATTTT CASSPLAGGDADTQYF . TRBJ2-3 TRBD2 16 TRBV28
TGTGCCAGCTCACCACCGACTCAAGAGACCCAGTACTTC CASSPPTQETQYF . TRBJ2-5 . 13 TRBV18
TGTGCCAGCAGCCTAATTTCTAGCGGGAGATCCCACGAGCAGTACTTC CASSLISSGRSHEQYF . TRBJ2-7 TRBD2 16 TRBV6-6
TGTGCCAGTAGCATACAGGGCCTTGGGGAGCAGTACTTC CASSIQGLGEQYF . TRBJ2-7 . 13 TRBV19
TGTGCCAGCAGCCAAGTAGCCAGGGCGCAAGAGACCCAGTACTTC CASSQVARAQETQYF . TRBJ2-5 . 15 TRBV3-1/TRBV3-2
TGTGCCAGCAGCTCGCGGACAGGGTGGCAGGTCTATGGCTACACCTTC CASSSRTGWQVYGYTF . TRBJ1-2 TRBD1 16 TRBV5-8
TGTGCCAGCAGCCCCCGTCAGGAGACCCAGTACTTC CASSPRQETQYF . TRBJ2-5 . 12 TRBV6-2/TRBV6-3
TGTGCCAGCAGCTTCTCACGGGGTAGCAATCAGCCCCAGCATTTT CASSFSRGSNQPQHF . TRBJ1-5 . 15 TRBV6-5
TGTGCCAGCAGTTACTCAGGGGAGGAAGGGGAGACCCAGTACTTC CASSYSGEEGETQYF . TRBJ2-5 . 15 TRBV6-5
TGTGCCAGCAGTCCTCTAGCGGGATCCTACAATGAGCAGTTCTTC CASSPLAGSYNEQFF . TRBJ2-1 TRBD2 15 TRBV27
TGTGCCAGCAGCGACTGGAGGCCACCCCTCCACTTT CASSDWRPPLHF . TRBJ1-6 . 12 TRBV12-3/TRBV12-4
TGTGCCAGCAGTTTACGCCTACAGGCCATTAATGAAAAACTGTTTTTT CASSLRLQAINEKLFF . TRBJ1-4 . 16 TRBV28
TGTGCCACCAGCCCGAGCACAGATACGCAGTATTTT CATSPSTDTQYF once TRBJ2-3 . 12 TRBV24-1
TGTGCCAGCAGCTCGCAGGGGGGAGTCAAAAATTCACCCCTCCACTTT CASSSQGGVKNSPLHF few TRBJ1-6 TRBD1 16 TRBV9
TGTGCCAGCAGCTCCGCCTCCGGGACTAGCGGTTACGAGCAGTACTTC CASSSASGTSGYEQYF . TRBJ2-7 TRBD2 16 TRBV9
TGTGCCAGCAGTGAGCGGAACAGGGGGCTGGGGAACTATGGCTACACCTTC CASSERNRGLGNYGYTF . TRBJ1-2 TRBD1 17 TRBV2
TGCGCCAGCAGTGTGGGCAGAGCCTACGAGCAGTACTTC CASSVGRAYEQYF . TRBJ2-7 . 13 TRBV5-1
TGTGCCAGCAGCTTAAATACCGGCACTGAAGCTTTCTTT CASSLNTGTEAFF . TRBJ1-1 . 13 TRBV7-3
TGTGCCAGCAGCTTCTCTACCGGGGAGCTGTTTTTT CASSFSTGELFF . TRBJ2-2 . 12 TRBV5-4
TGTGCCAGCAGCTTAGTTCTCGGGGGGAGCTACGAGCAGTACTTC CASSLVLGGSYEQYF . TRBJ2-7 TRBD2 15 TRBV7-2
TGTGCCAGCAGCTCCCAGGGGGCGCGTAGCTACGAGCAGTACTTC CASSSQGARSYEQYF . TRBJ2-7 TRBD1 15 TRBV7-2
TGTGCCTGGAGTGTACTTCTCCCTCTCCAGGACAGGGGATATAGCAATCAGCCCCAGCATTTT CAWSVLLPLQDRGYSNQPQHF . TRBJ1-5 TRBD1 21 TRBV30
TGTGCCAGCAGTTTCGGGGGCACCGGGGAGCTGTTTTTT CASSFGGTGELFF . TRBJ2-2 . 13 TRBV28
TGTGCCAGCAGCCTCGGCGGGGTAGCGGGGGCCGGCGAGCAGTACTTC CASSLGGVAGAGEQYF . TRBJ2-7 TRBD2 16 TRBV6-2/TRBV6-3
TGTGCCAGCAGTCGATCTGCGGGGGCCCGACATAATGAAAAACTGTTTTTT CASSRSAGARHNEKLFF . TRBJ1-4 . 17 TRBV3-1/TRBV3-2
TGTGCCAGCAGCCGCACAGGTCGTAACACCGGGGAGCTGTTTTTT CASSRTGRNTGELFF few TRBJ2-2 . 15 TRBV5-6
TGTGCCAGCAAATCGGCAGGGGTCAGAACAGATACGCAGTATTTT CASKSAGVRTDTQYF . TRBJ2-3 . 15 TRBV2
TGTGCCAGCAGCCCGGGACGGGGGAGCTCCTACGAGCAGTACTTC CASSPGRGSSYEQYF . TRBJ2-7 . 15 TRBV5-4
TGTGCCAGCAGCCGCCAACGGGGAGGGCTTGACAATGAGCAGTTCTTC CASSRQRGGLDNEQFF . TRBJ2-1 TRBD2 16 TRBV5-4
TGTGCCAGCAGCTTATCGGGGGCGGGAGATGAAAAACTGTTTTTT CASSLSGAGDEKLFF . TRBJ1-4 . 15 TRBV13
TGTGCCAGCAGCGTAGGCAGCGGGGGGGCTGGGGCTACAGATACGCAGTATTTT CASSVGSGGAGATDTQYF . TRBJ2-3 TRBD2 18 TRBV9
TGTGCCTGGAGTGTACTCTCAGCGATGAACACTGAAGCTTTCTTT CAWSVLSAMNTEAFF . TRBJ1-1 . 15 TRBV30
TGTGCCAGTAGTATAGACCCGGGACACTCCTACGAGCAGTACTTC CASSIDPGHSYEQYF once TRBJ2-7 . 15 TRBV19
TGTGCCAGCAGCGAGATGGACCTGGGGGGGGATCAGCCCCAGCATTTT CASSEMDLGGDQPQHF . TRBJ1-5 . 16 TRBV9
TGCGCCAGCAGCTACAGGGTGAACACTGAAGCTTTCTTT CASSYRVNTEAFF once TRBJ1-1 . 13 TRBV4-3
TGTGCCAGCAGCCCGGGACTAGCGGGAGGCGTTACCTACGAGCAGTACTTC CASSPGLAGGVTYEQYF . TRBJ2-7 TRBD2 17 TRBV5-4
TGTGCCAGTAGTATAGATCGGGACAGAGCTGAAGCTTTCTTT CASSIDRDRAEAFF . TRBJ1-1 TRBD1 14 TRBV19
TGTGCCAGCAGTCTAGCACGAGGCAGGGGGCGTGAAAAACTGTTTTTT CASSLARGRGREKLFF . TRBJ1-4 TRBD1 16 TRBV28
TGTGCCAGCAGTATGCTACAGGCTAAGAGCAATCAGCCCCAGCATTTT CASSMLQAKSNQPQHF . TRBJ1-5 . 16 TRBV28
TGTGCCAGCAGCGGACAGCGGGATCCTATAACCTACAATGAGCAGTTCTTC CASSGQRDPITYNEQFF . TRBJ2-1 . 17 TRBV13
TGTGCCAGTACCCGGCTAGCGAAACACGAGCAGTACTTC CASTRLAKHEQYF . TRBJ2-7 . 13 TRBV28
TGTGCCAGCAGTTTCGGAGGGGTCGGGGATTACGAGCAGTACTTC CASSFGGVGDYEQYF once TRBJ2-7 . 15 TRBV28
TGCAGCGTTGAAGGGTCAGGGAATGGCTACACCTTC CSVEGSGNGYTF . TRBJ1-2 . 12 TRBV29-1
TGTGCCAGCAGCTTAGCTTTCGTGTTGGGAGATCAGCCCCAGCATTTT CASSLAFVLGDQPQHF . TRBJ1-5 . 16 TRBV7-8
TGTGCCAGCAGCCGGACTCCCTCCTACGAGCAGTACTTC CASSRTPSYEQYF . TRBJ2-7 . 13 TRBV14
TGTGCCAGTATTTTTAGCGGGGGGCTCTCCTACGAGCAGTACTTC CASIFSGGLSYEQYF . TRBJ2-7 TRBD2 15 TRBV11-2
TGTGCCAGCAGTGATGCAACAGGGAATAGGAATGAAAAACTGTTTTTT CASSDATGNRNEKLFF . TRBJ1-4 . 16 TRBV25-1